The present T cell receptor beta chain was sequenced within a study of T cell responses to AZD1222 COVID-19 vaccine. Overall study: Second-dose groups at about 4 or about 12 weeks were pooled.

Libraries were prepared by immunoSEQ multiplex PCR; TCRdb keeps only in-frame clonotypes and omits some of them. The sample holds about 130,000 clones, more than 80% seen once. Study-wide findings and caveats: Spike-specific TCR breadth and depth went up after people got two AZD1222 doses.

With regard to this clone: The antigen is undetermined.

The germline V gene encodes CDR1 MNHNY and CDR2 SVGAGI (reference sequence). The CDR3 covers 11 residues. Trimming at V came to 11 bases and at J to 8 bases, leaving 7 bases not matched to a gene. Sequences were derived from peripheral blood, sampled on day 0 of AZD1222 vaccination. The chain is built from TRBV6-6 and TRBJ1-2; TRBD1 matches at 8 bases. This TCR was sampled from an adult in good health. The CDR3 DNA is TGTGCCGTGACAGGGGCAGAAGGCTACACCTTC. Encoded protein: CAVTGAEGYTF.